The 32 T cell receptor beta chains below were found in one sample sequenced in a study of radiation and T cells in renal cell carcinoma. The time point is: baseline pretreatment blood. The treatment denotes: 15 Gy SBRT to primary tumor, nephrectomy 4 weeks later. The table came from immunoSEQ multiplex PCR; TCRdb's copy has only in-frame clones and leaves some out. The table has roughly 100,000 clones, about 79% seen once. The input for sequencing was blood, taken from a patient whose treatment included radiotherapy and nephrectomy. The origin of the receptors is a man aged 60 to 75 with renal cell carcinoma.

The rearrangement links TRBV5-6 to TRBJ1-5; no firm D call. Trimming shortened V by 3 bases and J by 7 bases, and 8 bases separated the two germline ends. In germline, CDR1 is SGHDT, CDR2 YYEEEE. The CDR3 is 12 amino acids. In DNA form, the CDR3 reads TGTGCCAGCAGCTCTCTTGGGCAGCCCCAGCATTTT. The encoded protein is CASSSLGQPQHF.

This rearrangement joins TRBV19 to TRBJ2-2; D ambiguous. Germline V gives CDR1 LNHDA, CDR2 SQIVND (reference sequence). The germline V and J ends were trimmed by 7 bases and 4 bases, with 16 bases remaining between them. The CDR3 is 15 amino acids. The CDR3 DNA sequence: TGTGCCAGTAAAGCTCAGGTCTCCGGCACCGGGGAGCTGTTTTTT. This translates into CASKAQVSGTGELFF.

Only a few counts were recorded for this clone. The CDR3 DNA sequence: TGTGCCAGCAGAGAGTACCAGGGGGAGCTGTTTTTT. This codes for CASREYQGELFF. The chain combines TRBV2 with TRBJ2-2; D not certain. V lost 6 bases and J 8 bases, leaving 10 bases between the germline ends. This CDR3 has 12 amino acids. Germline CDR1 SNHLY, CDR2 FYNNEI.

The chain employs TRBV19 and TRBJ2-3; 7 positions match TRBD1. V lost 0 bases to trimming and J lost 11 bases; unmatched junction nucleotides: 2. The CDR3 contains 12 residues. Germline lookup yields CDR1 LNHDA and CDR2 SQIVND (reference sequence). CDR3 region: CASSIEGQLQYF. The CDR3 region has the DNA TGTGCCAGTAGTATAGAGGGACAGCTGCAGTATTTT.

This chain links TRBV6-5 with TRBJ2-5; the D is unclear. The CDR3 length is 12 residues. Germline lookup yields CDR1 MNHEY and CDR2 SVGAGI. V was clipped by 5 bases and J by 1 base, with 5 bases between them. Here the CDR3 reads CASSRSQETQYF. As DNA, the CDR3 is TGTGCCAGCAGTCGTAGCCAAGAGACCCAGTACTTC.

The chain couples TRBV4-2 to TRBJ2-6; D gene uncertain. CDR3 length: 20 residues. V lost 0 bases and J lost 0, with 18 bases in between. Germline CDR1 reads LGHNA; CDR2 reads YNFKEQ. CDR3 DNA sequence: TGTGCCAGCAGCCAAGATCGTGTGATGGCCGCCAGCTCTGGGGCCAACGTCCTGACTTTC. As protein: CASSQDRVMAASSGANVLTF.

This chain links TRBV25-1 with TRBJ2-5; TRBD1 agrees at 10 bases. The CDR3 runs 14 residues. V trimming: 5 bases; J trimming: 4 bases; junction bases outside the gene matches: 4. The germline gives CDR1 MGHDK, CDR2 SYGVNS. DNA for the CDR3: TGTGCCAGCAGTCCTGACAGGGGGCGAGAGACCCAGTACTTC. Encoded protein: CASSPDRGRETQYF.

V usage is TRBV2 and J usage is TRBJ2-7; 8 nucleotides agree with TRBD2. The germline gives CDR1 SNHLY, CDR2 FYNNEI. Losses at the gene ends were 3 bases for V and 7 bases for J; bases not matched to a gene: 14. CDR3 length: 16 amino acids. The CDR3 reads CASSEGPAGVSREQYF. In DNA, the CDR3 is TGTGCCAGCAGTGAGGGCCCAGCGGGAGTGTCGAGGGAGCAGTACTTC. The full variable domain, rest sourced from reference TRBV2 and TRBJ2-7, is EPEVTQTPSHQVTQMGQEVILRCVPISNHLYFYWYRQILGQKVEFLVSFYNNEISEKSEIFDDQFSVERPDGSNFTLKIRSTKLEDSAMYFCASSEGPAGVSREQYFGPGTRLTVT.

V and J are TRBV7-9 and TRBJ1-5; D gene ambiguous. The CDR3 contains 13 residues. CDR1 SEHNR and CDR2 FQNEAQ come from the germline V gene (reference sequence). The germline V and J ends were trimmed by 1 base and 5 bases, with 6 bases remaining between them. CDR3 nucleotides: TGTGCCAGCAGCTTAGACCCTTATCAGCCCCAGCATTTT. Amino acids: CASSLDPYQPQHF.

In this sample, this clone turned up a few times. The chain uses TRBV10-3 and TRBJ1-1, with no clear D. The germline V gene has CDR1 ENHRY and CDR2 SYGVKD. Trimming pared 1 base from V and 1 base from J, leaving 4 bases between. The CDR3 totals 13 residues. CDR3 in amino acids: CAISELANTEAFF. In nucleotides, the CDR3 is TGTGCCATCAGTGAGTTGGCGAACACTGAAGCTTTCTTT.

The table lists this clone with a count of one. This chain joins TRBV11-3 and TRBJ2-7; D remains unclear. V was clipped by 3 bases and J by 0 bases, with 6 bases between them. CDR1 SGHNT and CDR2 YENEEA come from the germline V gene. The CDR3 sequence is 13 residues long. In DNA form, the CDR3 reads TGTGCCAGCAGCTTGGCCGGCTCCTACGAGCAGTACTTC. This gives the protein CASSLAGSYEQYF.

The chain carries TRBV19 and TRBJ1-5; perhaps TRBD1 as D (6 bases). Germline CDR1 and CDR2: LNHDA and SQIVND (reference sequence). The CDR3 spans 16 residues. V was trimmed by 5 bases and J by 3 bases, leaving 17 bases between them. The CDR3 is CASSPRSGQFNQPQHF. The CDR3 DNA is TGTGCCAGTAGTCCCCGCTCCGGACAGTTCAATCAGCCCCAGCATTTT.

This chain joins TRBV5-5 and TRBJ2-7, with a tentative D call TRBD1 (6 bases). The length of the CDR3 is 14 residues. V lost 1 base, J lost 7 bases, and 15 bases lay in between. Germline lookup yields CDR1 SGHKS and CDR2 YYEKEE (reference sequence). The CDR3 coding sequence is TGTGCCAGCAGCTTGATACCGACCACAGGGGAGCAGTACTTC. As protein: CASSLIPTTGEQYF. Together with reference TRBV5-5 and TRBJ2-7, the CDR3 gives the full variable domain: DAGVTQSPTHLIKTRGQQVTLRCSPISGHKSVSWYQQVLGQGPQFIFQYYEKEERGRGNFPDRFSARQFPNYSSELNVNALLLGDSALYLCASSLIPTTGEQYFGPGTRLTVT.

J is TRBJ2-7 and V is TRBV29-1, with 7 bases fitting TRBD2. The J segment lost 5 bases and the V segment lost 4 bases, leaving 8 bases of the junction unmatched. Per germline, CDR1 SQVTM and CDR2 ANQGSEA. CDR3 length: 13 amino acids. CDR3 amino acids: CSVGLAEGHEQYF. In DNA form, the CDR3 reads TGCAGCGTTGGGCTAGCGGAGGGCCACGAGCAGTACTTC.

V is TRBV11-3 and J is TRBJ2-1; no reliable D call. This CDR3 is built from 15 residues. Trimming left V 5 bases short and J 0 bases short, with 11 bases between. CDR1 is SGHNT, CDR2 YENEEA, per germline. Here the CDR3 reads CASSQDSLSYNEQFF. In DNA form, the CDR3 reads TGTGCCAGCAGCCAAGACTCGCTCTCCTACAATGAGCAGTTCTTC.

This chain uses TRBV5-1 with TRBJ1-3; D unclear. Germline V gene lookup returns CDR1 SGHRS and CDR2 YFSETQ. Trimming pared 0 bases from V and 7 bases from J, leaving 14 bases between. CDR3 length: 15 amino acids. The CDR3 nucleotides are TGCGCCAGCAGCTTGGAGCCGGTTGGAGGGAACACCATATATTTT. As protein: CASSLEPVGGNTIYF.

This chain connects TRBV7-9 to TRBJ2-7; 11 bases are shared with TRBD2. V was clipped by 3 bases and J by 10 bases; unmatched bases: 11. Germline CDR1 SEHNR, CDR2 FQNEAQ (reference sequence). The CDR3 contains 15 residues. CDR3 protein: CASSLLAGGVFEQYF. CDR3 nucleotide sequence: TGTGCCAGCAGCTTGTTAGCGGGAGGGGTGTTCGAACAGTACTTC.

The genes are TRBV2 and TRBJ2-6; TRBD2 agrees at 12 bases. Looked up from germline, CDR1 is SNHLY and CDR2 is FYNNEI. The junction had 18 bases not matched to a gene; V was cut back by 11 bases and J by 4 bases. The CDR3 sequence is 19 residues long. The CDR3 region is CARVRGLAGGPGGANVLTF. CDR3 sequence (DNA): TGTGCCCGCGTTAGGGGGCTAGCGGGAGGGCCGGGAGGGGCCAACGTCCTGACTTTC.

The V gene is TRBV7-9, the J gene TRBJ2-3, with D maybe TRBD2 (5 bases). This CDR3 contains 14 residues. Trimming took 5 bases from V and 2 from J, leaving 11 bases between them. The germline V gene has CDR1 SEHNR and CDR2 FQNEAQ (reference sequence). CDR3 nucleotide sequence: TGTGCCAGCAGCGAAGCCGGGATCACAGATACGCAGTATTTT. Translating gives CASSEAGITDTQYF.

The chain couples TRBV27 to TRBJ1-3; D is ambiguous. The germline gives CDR1 MNHEY, CDR2 SMNVEV (reference sequence). V was cut by 6 bases and J by 1 base, with 7 bases left in between. The CDR3 contains 13 residues. For the CDR3, the DNA is TGTGCCAGCAGGGACCTATCTGGAAACACCATATATTTT. Its protein product is CASRDLSGNTIYF.

This clone is a singleton in its sample. The rearrangement joins TRBV27 to TRBJ2-2; 11 bases match TRBD2. The ends lost 3 bases at V and 3 bases at J; junction bases unmatched: 6. The germline CDR1 and CDR2 sequences are MNHEY and SMNVEV (reference sequence). There are 17 residues in the CDR3. CDR3 amino acids: CASSFISGRVDTGELFF. DNA of the CDR3: TGTGCCAGCAGTTTTATTAGCGGGAGGGTCGACACCGGGGAGCTGTTTTTT.

The chain is built from TRBV10-1 and TRBJ2-7; D is ambiguous. Deletions cut 2 bases from V and 2 bases from J, with 7 bases between. The length of the CDR3 is 13 residues. From germline, CDR1 is WNHNN and CDR2 SYGVQD (reference sequence). CDR3 in amino acids: CASSEGVTYEQYF. The CDR3 coding sequence is TGCGCCAGCAGTGAGGGGGTGACCTACGAGCAGTACTTC.

The V gene is TRBV27, the J gene TRBJ2-2; 8 bases are shared with TRBD2. The CDR3 length is 15 residues. V dropped 5 bases and J dropped 1; count of bases not matched to a gene: 3. The germline gives CDR1 MNHEY, CDR2 SMNVEV (reference sequence). This CDR3 is CASSLLAVNTGELFF. The DNA for the CDR3 is TGTGCCAGCAGTCTACTAGCGGTGAACACCGGGGAGCTGTTTTTT.

This clone is a singleton in its sample. This could be a read error, since a much larger clone is one nucleotide away. Here the CDR3 reads CASSPTGPYEQYF. The CDR3 nucleotides are TGTGCCAGCAGCCCGACAGGCCCCTACGAGCAGTACTTC. J is TRBJ2-7 and V is TRBV7-2, with D tentatively TRBD1 (6 bases). The CDR3 sequence is 13 residues long. Germline-derived CDR1 and CDR2 are SGHTA and FQGNSA. V was cut by 5 bases and J by 2 bases, with 10 bases left in between. The variable domain in full, completed from reference TRBV7-2 and TRBJ2-7, reads GAGVSQSPSNKVTEKGKDVELRCDPISGHTALYWYRQSLGQGLEFLIYFQGNSAPDKSGLPSDRFSAERTGGSVSTLTIQRTQQEDSAVYLCASSPTGPYEQYFGPGTRLTVT.

V usage is TRBV7-9 and J usage is TRBJ2-3; D gene unclear. The CDR3 covers 15 residues. V was clipped by 5 bases and J by 6 bases, with 18 bases between them. From germline, CDR1 is SEHNR and CDR2 FQNEAQ (reference sequence). This CDR3 is CASSPTRVRFDTQYF. CDR3 DNA: TGTGCCAGCAGCCCCACTCGAGTCAGGTTTGATACGCAGTATTTT.

This clone was counted only a few times. V gene TRBV27 combines with J gene TRBJ1-2, with D possibly TRBD1 on 5 matching bases. The CDR3 has 16 amino acids. The V gene's germline CDR1 is MNHEY and CDR2 SMNVEV (reference sequence). Trimming stripped 6 bases from V and 3 bases from J, with 20 bases between. The CDR3 DNA sequence: TGTGCCAGCAGCCGATCGGGGGGAGAGGGATACTATGGCTACACCTTC. This translates into CASSRSGGEGYYGYTF.

The rearrangement links TRBV7-3 to TRBJ2-6; no reliable D call. From germline, CDR1 is SGHTA and CDR2 FQGTGA. Trimming shortened V by 5 bases and J by 0 bases, and 8 bases separated the two germline ends. The CDR3 runs to 15 residues. Written as DNA, the CDR3 is TGTGCCAGCAGCCGCCTTTACTCTGGGGCCAACGTCCTGACTTTC. Residues: CASSRLYSGANVLTF.

This clone was detected a few times. This chain links TRBV29-1 with TRBJ1-1; no definite D call. The V gene's germline CDR1 is SQVTM and CDR2 ANQGSEA. Trimming left V 4 bases short and J 4 bases short, with 13 bases between. The CDR3 covers 13 residues. As DNA, the CDR3 is TGCAGCGTTGTAGGGTTCCCCCCCACTGAAGCTTTCTTT. Amino acids: CSVVGFPPTEAFF.

The J gene is TRBJ1-3, the V gene TRBV11-2; weak D call: TRBD1 (5 bases). Germline lookup yields CDR1 SGHAT and CDR2 FQNNGV. This CDR3 has 16 amino acids. The ends were cut back, 3 bases at V and 0 bases at J, with 12 bases in the middle. The CDR3 sequence is CASSFRGAGSGNTIYF. The CDR3 DNA is TGTGCCAGCAGCTTCCGAGGGGCGGGCTCTGGAAACACCATATATTTT.

The gene calls are TRBV4-1 and TRBJ2-4; tentative D call: TRBD2 (6 bases). V was trimmed by 7 bases and J by 3 bases, leaving 16 bases between them. CDR3 length equals 15 residues. Germline V gene lookup returns CDR1 MGHRA and CDR2 YSYEKL. Here the CDR3 reads CASTNVGGGKNIQYF. The CDR3 nucleotides are TGCGCCAGCACGAACGTTGGGGGAGGCAAAAACATTCAGTACTTC.

This chain connects TRBV7-9 to TRBJ2-1, with D hard to call. The ends were cut back, 0 bases at V and 7 bases at J, with 13 bases in the middle. The CDR3 loop spans 15 amino acids. In germline, CDR1 is SEHNR, CDR2 FQNEAQ (reference sequence). The CDR3 sequence is CASSLAIGTVNEQFF. CDR3 coding DNA: TGTGCCAGCAGCTTAGCAATTGGTACAGTGAATGAGCAGTTCTTC. Looking up the rest from reference TRBV7-9 and TRBJ2-1 gives the full variable domain: DTGVSQNPRHKITKRGQNVTFRCDPISEHNRLYWYRQTLGQGPEFLTYFQNEAQLEKSRLLSDRFSAERPKGSFSTLEIQRTEQGDSAMYLCASSLAIGTVNEQFFGPGTRLTVL.

The rearrangement joins TRBV6-1 to TRBJ2-7, with 7 bases fitting TRBD2. The CDR3 runs to 15 residues. V lost 3 bases and J lost 0; bases outside the gene matches: 5. Germline assignment: CDR1 MNHNS and CDR2 SASEGT. In nucleotides, the CDR3 is TGTGCCAGCAGTGAGCCTAGCGGTAGCTCCTACGAGCAGTACTTC. Translation gives CASSEPSGSSYEQYF.